Listed below are T cell receptor beta chains from one sample, sequenced in a study of shared clonotypes between healthy human individuals. TCRdb keeps only in-frame clones here, not all; method: immunoSEQ multiplex PCR. The sample consists of 2 million to 2.5 million clones, over 85% of them appearing once. The material sequenced was naive CD4+ T cells from PBMCs. Receptors originate from a man younger than 30 in good health. Some clones in this sample may be carry-over from other donors' samples. The CDR3 runs from the conserved cysteine through the conserved F or W. The D gene is left open where the match is weak. The size field is filled for only some rows; it gives once, few, many or a size class.

v_gene: TRBV19; j_gene: TRBJ1-1; abundance: .; d_gene: TRBD1; CDR3aa: CASSQGTGAEAFF; CDR3nt: TGTGCCAGTAGTCAAGGGACAGGGGCTGAAGCTTTCTTT
v_gene: TRBV4-1; j_gene: TRBJ1-1; abundance: .; d_gene: .; CDR3aa: CASSLIPLNTEAFF; CDR3nt: TGCGCCAGCAGCCTCATACCCCTAAACACTGAAGCTTTCTTT
v_gene: TRBV5-4; j_gene: TRBJ1-4; abundance: .; d_gene: .; CDR3aa: CASSLAGRGRNNEKLFF; CDR3nt: TGTGCCAGCAGCTTGGCCGGCCGGGGGCGAAATAATGAAAAACTGTTTTTT
v_gene: TRBV30; j_gene: TRBJ1-4; abundance: few; d_gene: .; CDR3aa: CAWSVNEKLFF; CDR3nt: TGTGCCTGGAGTGTAAATGAAAAACTGTTTTTT
v_gene: TRBV28; j_gene: TRBJ2-1; abundance: .; d_gene: .; CDR3aa: CASSTAGTYNEQFF; CDR3nt: TGTGCCAGCAGCACAGCGGGTACCTACAATGAGCAGTTCTTC
v_gene: TRBV19; j_gene: TRBJ2-1; abundance: .; d_gene: .; CDR3aa: CASRPGLNVYNEQFF; CDR3nt: TGTGCCAGCCGGCCGGGACTCAACGTTTACAATGAGCAGTTCTTC
v_gene: TRBV4-2; j_gene: TRBJ2-1; abundance: .; d_gene: .; CDR3aa: CASSQDSRNNEQFF; CDR3nt: TGTGCCAGCAGCCAAGATAGCAGGAACAATGAGCAGTTCTTC
v_gene: TRBV2; j_gene: TRBJ2-2; abundance: .; d_gene: .; CDR3aa: CASSASAYTGELFF; CDR3nt: TGTGCCAGCAGTGCTAGCGCCTACACCGGGGAGCTGTTTTTT
v_gene: TRBV30; j_gene: TRBJ1-5; abundance: .; d_gene: .; CDR3aa: CAWSVGGNHQPQHF; CDR3nt: TGTGCCTGGAGTGTAGGAGGGAACCATCAGCCCCAGCATTTT
v_gene: TRBV27; j_gene: TRBJ1-2; abundance: .; d_gene: .; CDR3aa: CASSRNGYGYTF; CDR3nt: TGTGCCAGCAGTCGCAACGGCTATGGCTACACCTTC
v_gene: TRBV9; j_gene: TRBJ1-6; abundance: once; d_gene: TRBD1; CDR3aa: CASSYRQGSPLHF; CDR3nt: TGTGCCAGCAGCTACCGACAGGGTTCACCCCTCCACTTT
v_gene: TRBV7-3; j_gene: TRBJ2-5; abundance: once; d_gene: TRBD2; CDR3aa: CASSLGARGGETQYF; CDR3nt: TGTGCCAGCAGCTTAGGCGCCCGGGGAGGGGAGACCCAGTACTTC
v_gene: TRBV2; j_gene: TRBJ1-1; abundance: .; d_gene: .; CDR3aa: CARMLLGGLATEAFF; CDR3nt: TGTGCCAGGATGCTCCTGGGGGGTCTGGCCACTGAAGCTTTCTTT
v_gene: TRBV4-1; j_gene: TRBJ2-7; abundance: .; d_gene: .; CDR3aa: CASSQDKGGAGLDEQYF; CDR3nt: TGCGCCAGCAGCCAAGATAAGGGAGGTGCGGGGCTCGACGAGCAGTACTTC
v_gene: TRBV19; j_gene: TRBJ2-7; abundance: once; d_gene: TRBD2; CDR3aa: CASSPLAGGSYEQYF; CDR3nt: TGTGCCAGTAGTCCACTAGCGGGAGGGTCCTACGAGCAGTACTTC
v_gene: TRBV18; j_gene: TRBJ1-2; abundance: .; d_gene: .; CDR3aa: CASSLNRDSGYTF; CDR3nt: TGTGCCAGCTCACTAAACAGGGACTCTGGCTACACCTTC
v_gene: TRBV9; j_gene: TRBJ2-1; abundance: .; d_gene: TRBD1; CDR3aa: CASSVVGTGGPYNEQFF; CDR3nt: TGTGCCAGCAGCGTGGTGGGGACAGGGGGTCCCTACAATGAGCAGTTCTTC
v_gene: TRBV5-1; j_gene: TRBJ2-1; abundance: .; d_gene: TRBD1; CDR3aa: CASSLAGQANNEQFF; CDR3nt: TGCGCCAGCAGCTTGGCAGGACAGGCTAACAATGAGCAGTTCTTC
v_gene: TRBV30; j_gene: TRBJ2-1; abundance: .; d_gene: TRBD2; CDR3aa: CACSWTSGRARQFF; CDR3nt: TGTGCCTGCTCGTGGACTAGCGGGAGGGCCAGGCAGTTCTTC
v_gene: TRBV11-2; j_gene: TRBJ2-7; abundance: .; d_gene: TRBD2; CDR3aa: CASSFSLELAGGHYEQYF; CDR3nt: TGTGCCAGCAGCTTCTCCCTTGAATTAGCGGGAGGGCACTACGAGCAGTACTTC
v_gene: TRBV2; j_gene: TRBJ2-1; abundance: .; d_gene: TRBD2; CDR3aa: CASRLAGGSYNEQFF; CDR3nt: TGTGCCAGCAGGCTAGCGGGAGGATCCTACAATGAGCAGTTCTTC
v_gene: TRBV28; j_gene: TRBJ1-5; abundance: .; d_gene: .; CDR3aa: CASSFGTPNQPQHF; CDR3nt: TGTGCCAGCAGTTTCGGGACACCTAATCAGCCCCAGCATTTT
v_gene: TRBV18; j_gene: TRBJ2-7; abundance: .; d_gene: TRBD1; CDR3aa: CASSPQGTGGYEQYF; CDR3nt: TGTGCCAGCTCCCCCCAGGGGACAGGGGGGTACGAGCAGTACTTC
v_gene: TRBV30; j_gene: TRBJ2-7; abundance: .; d_gene: .; CDR3aa: CAVWRLYEQYF; CDR3nt: TGTGCCGTGTGGCGGCTCTACGAGCAGTACTTC
v_gene: TRBV7-9; j_gene: TRBJ2-3; abundance: .; d_gene: TRBD2; CDR3aa: CASSLGASGGTDTQYF; CDR3nt: TGTGCCAGCAGCTTAGGGGCTAGCGGGGGAACAGATACGCAGTATTTT
v_gene: TRBV9; j_gene: TRBJ2-7; abundance: .; d_gene: .; CDR3aa: CASSVTGQAYEQYF; CDR3nt: TGTGCCAGCAGCGTTACAGGTCAAGCCTACGAGCAGTACTTC
v_gene: TRBV2; j_gene: TRBJ2-3; abundance: .; d_gene: .; CDR3aa: CASSRTSYVDTQYF; CDR3nt: TGTGCCAGCAGCCGCACAAGTTATGTAGATACGCAGTATTTT
v_gene: TRBV28; j_gene: TRBJ1-1; abundance: once; d_gene: TRBD1; CDR3aa: CASSSRTGKGFMNTEAFF; CDR3nt: TGTGCCAGCAGTTCCCGGACAGGGAAGGGGTTTATGAACACTGAAGCTTTCTTT
v_gene: TRBV2; j_gene: TRBJ2-7; abundance: .; d_gene: TRBD1; CDR3aa: CASSGRQGANHEQYF; CDR3nt: TGTGCCAGCAGTGGCCGACAGGGGGCGAACCACGAGCAGTACTTC
v_gene: TRBV28; j_gene: TRBJ2-3; abundance: .; d_gene: TRBD1; CDR3aa: CASSTPAGGSEAQYF; CDR3nt: TGTGCCAGCAGTACTCCCGCAGGGGGTAGTGAGGCGCAGTATTTT
v_gene: TRBV6-6; j_gene: TRBJ1-1; abundance: .; d_gene: .; CDR3aa: CASSRTGVTEAFF; CDR3nt: TGTGCCAGCAGCCGGACGGGTGTAACTGAAGCTTTCTTT
v_gene: TRBV28; j_gene: TRBJ1-5; abundance: .; d_gene: .; CDR3aa: CASSSTPPRGQPQHF; CDR3nt: TGTGCCAGCAGTTCCACCCCCCCCAGGGGTCAGCCCCAGCATTTT
v_gene: TRBV2; j_gene: TRBJ1-2; abundance: .; d_gene: .; CDR3aa: CASSEGEGRVGYTF; CDR3nt: TGTGCCAGCAGTGAGGGTGAGGGGAGGGTAGGCTACACCTTC
v_gene: TRBV16; j_gene: TRBJ1-2; abundance: .; d_gene: .; CDR3aa: CASSQSTGANYGYTF; CDR3nt: TGTGCCAGCAGCCAATCGACGGGTGCCAACTATGGCTACACCTTC
v_gene: TRBV7-2; j_gene: TRBJ1-1; abundance: .; d_gene: .; CDR3aa: CASSQLVGERAFF; CDR3nt: TGTGCCAGCAGCCAACTCGTTGGGGAGAGGGCTTTCTTT
v_gene: TRBV19; j_gene: TRBJ1-5; abundance: .; d_gene: .; CDR3aa: CASSKDGYSNQPQHF; CDR3nt: TGTGCCAGTAGTAAGGACGGATATAGCAATCAGCCCCAGCATTTT
v_gene: TRBV28; j_gene: TRBJ2-5; abundance: .; d_gene: .; CDR3aa: CASTLDRPQETQYF; CDR3nt: TGTGCCAGCACCCTCGACAGGCCCCAAGAGACCCAGTACTTC
v_gene: TRBV5-1; j_gene: TRBJ2-5; abundance: .; d_gene: .; CDR3aa: CASSLAGAPGHQETQYF; CDR3nt: TGCGCCAGCAGCTTGGCAGGGGCCCCTGGGCACCAAGAGACCCAGTACTTC
v_gene: TRBV5-8; j_gene: TRBJ1-2; abundance: .; d_gene: .; CDR3aa: CASSDLWGGGYTF; CDR3nt: TGTGCCAGCAGCGACCTGTGGGGGGGCGGCTACACCTTC
v_gene: TRBV10-1; j_gene: TRBJ1-5; abundance: .; d_gene: .; CDR3aa: CASIIGIGQYGSNQPQHF; CDR3nt: TGCGCCAGCATTATAGGGATCGGACAGTATGGTAGCAATCAGCCCCAGCATTTT